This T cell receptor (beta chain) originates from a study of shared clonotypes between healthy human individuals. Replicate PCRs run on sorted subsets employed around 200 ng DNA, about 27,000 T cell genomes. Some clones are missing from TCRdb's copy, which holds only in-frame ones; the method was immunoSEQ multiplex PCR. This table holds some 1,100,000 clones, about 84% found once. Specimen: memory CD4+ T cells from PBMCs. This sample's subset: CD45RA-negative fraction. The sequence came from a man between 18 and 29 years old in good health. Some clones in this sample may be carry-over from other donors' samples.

The CDR3 here is CASSSQGARSTGELFF. In DNA, the CDR3 is TGTGCCAGCAGCTCACAGGGGGCTCGTTCCACCGGGGAGCTGTTTTTT. The rearrangement uses TRBV9 and TRBJ2-2; 9 bases are a match to TRBD1. J was trimmed by 4 bases and V by 4 bases; bases with no gene match: 8. CDR3 length: 16 residues. Germline assignment: CDR1 SGDLS and CDR2 YYNGEE.